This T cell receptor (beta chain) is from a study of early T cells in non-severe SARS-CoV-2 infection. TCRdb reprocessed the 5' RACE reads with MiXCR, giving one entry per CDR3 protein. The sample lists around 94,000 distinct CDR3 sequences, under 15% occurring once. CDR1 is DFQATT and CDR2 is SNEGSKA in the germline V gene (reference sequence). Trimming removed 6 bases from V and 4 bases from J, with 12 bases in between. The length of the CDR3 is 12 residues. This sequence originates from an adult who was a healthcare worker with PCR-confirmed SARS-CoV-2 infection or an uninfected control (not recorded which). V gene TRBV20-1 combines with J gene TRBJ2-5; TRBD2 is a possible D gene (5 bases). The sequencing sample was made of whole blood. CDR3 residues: CSANGISETQYF. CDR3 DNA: TGCAGTGCCAACGGGATTTCAGAGACCCAGTACTTC.